One sample yielded the 26 T cell receptor beta chains listed below, sequenced in a study of T cells in Graves' hyperthyroidism and ophthalmopathy (dated by TCRdb to about 2019). Library creation used multiplex PCR. Reads for this sample came from an Illumina HiSeq 2000. The TCR beta CDR3 regions were amplified from the RNA transcripts. A first-round RT-PCR of the TCR CDR3 used the HTBI primer set with the Qiagen OneStep RT-PCR kit. Starting from the raw public reads, TCRdb applied fastp trimming at Q25, assembled clones with MiXCR and retained in-frame beta chains. Merged by CDR3 protein, the rows form single entries marked with the most common genes and DNA. For this sample there are roughly 380,000 distinct CDR3 sequences; approximately 14% appear just once. Approximately 5.3% of the sample is held by the ten biggest clonotypes. The specimen was blood. These receptors were collected from a woman in her late teens or twenties with Graves' hyperthyroidism.

CDR3 residues: CASRWTGGRRFEQFF. The CDR3 nucleotides are TGTGCCAGCAGATGGACAGGGGGCAGGCGGTTTGAGCAGTTCTTC. This rearrangement joins TRBV27 to TRBJ2-1, with 11 bases matching TRBD1. The trim removed 6 bases at V and 9 bases at J, leaving 10 bases unmatched. Germline V CDR1 and CDR2: MNHEY, SMNVEV (reference sequence). CDR3 length equals 15 residues.

This clonotype has a handful of counts. V usage is TRBV30 and J usage is TRBJ2-7, with TRBD2 as a possible D gene (6 bases). CDR1 is GTSNPN, CDR2 SVGIG, per germline (reference sequence). The V end was cut by 0 bases, the J end by 4 bases, with 10 bases between. CDR3 size: 13 residues. The CDR3 nucleotides are TGTGCCTGGAGTGTACTAGCCAGGTACGAGCAGTACTTC. Its translation is CAWSVLARYEQYF.

To note about this clonotype: This may come from a read error, since a much larger clone is one base off. This chain uses TRBV6-4 with TRBJ2-2; D remains unclear. This CDR3 has 11 residues. Germline V gene sequence: CDR1 MRHNA, CDR2 SNTAGT. Trimming pared 7 bases from V and 4 bases from J, leaving 4 bases between. In nucleotides, the CDR3 is TGTGCCAGCAAAAGCACCGGGGAGCTGTTTTTT. Residues: CASKSTGELFF.

This clonotype occurred many times. V is TRBV7-9 and J is TRBJ2-2; unclear D gene. From germline, CDR1 is SEHNR and CDR2 FQNEAQ (reference sequence). The CDR3 has 15 amino acids. V lost 5 bases and J 7 bases, leaving 17 bases between the germline ends. This chain's CDR3 is CASSPELSPYGELFF. As DNA, the CDR3 is TGTGCCAGCAGCCCAGAACTTTCCCCGTACGGGGAGCTGTTTTTT.

The table lists this clonotype with many counts. This chain joins TRBV12-3 or TRBV12-4 and TRBJ2-5; the D is unclear. This CDR3 has 13 residues. The V gene lost 6 bases and the J gene lost 2 bases, with 10 bases spanning the gap. This CDR3 reads CASSLTTQETQYF. For the CDR3, the DNA is TGTGCCAGCAGCCTCACAACACAAGAGACCCAGTACTTC.

In its sample, this clonotype was seen many times. The J gene is TRBJ1-1, the V gene TRBV5-1; the D gene is possibly TRBD1 (6 bases). The CDR3 length is 14 residues. V dropped 4 bases and J dropped 4 bases, with 14 bases sitting between them. Looked up from germline, CDR1 is SGHRS and CDR2 is YFSETQ. CDR3 sequence: CASSTPGASTEAFF. The CDR3 DNA reads TGCGCCAGCAGCACCCCGGGGGCGAGCACTGAAGCTTTCTTT.

This clonotype was counted at least ten times. This chain joins TRBV20-1 and TRBJ2-1; 10 nucleotides line up with TRBD2. The CDR3 loop spans 17 amino acids. Looked up from germline, CDR1 is DFQATT and CDR2 is SNEGSKA (reference sequence). V lost 1 base to trimming and J lost 5 bases; unmatched junction nucleotides: 11. The CDR3 loop is CSARGWLAGAMDNEQFF. The CDR3 DNA follows: TGCAGTGCTAGAGGTTGGCTAGCGGGAGCAATGGACAATGAGCAGTTCTTC.

The sample holds many counts of this clonotype. This chain joins TRBV11-2 and TRBJ2-7; TRBD1 matches 8 bases. Germline assignment: CDR1 SGHAT and CDR2 FQNNGV. This CDR3 is 16 amino acids long. The V and J ends lost 10 bases and 2 bases, in that order; junction bases with no gene match: 16. The CDR3 sequence is CATLGLGQGQTYEQYF. CDR3 DNA sequence: TGTGCCACCCTAGGCCTTGGACAGGGCCAAACCTACGAGCAGTACTTC.

This clonotype was detected ten times or more. The chain carries TRBV28 and TRBJ2-4, with TRBD1 matching over 7 bases. The length of the CDR3 is 15 residues. CDR1 and CDR2 (germline): MDHEN, SYDVKM. With 6 bases clipped from V and 5 bases from J, the junction kept 10 bases outside the gene matches. The CDR3 region is CASRSQGTLENIQYF. The CDR3 DNA follows: TGTGCCAGCAGATCACAGGGGACCCTCGAAAACATTCAGTACTTC.

The chain uses TRBV20-1 and TRBJ2-2; TRBD2 agrees at 15 bases. The CDR3 is 18 residues long. With 2 bases clipped from V and 0 bases from J, the junction kept 4 bases outside the gene matches. Germline V lookup: CDR1 DFQATT, CDR2 SNEGSKA (reference sequence). As DNA, the CDR3 is TGCAGTGCTAGATCGGGACTAGCGGGAGGTTCGAACACCGGGGAGCTGTTTTTT. This gives the protein CSARSGLAGGSNTGELFF.

This clonotype showed up many times. The chain carries TRBV3-1 and TRBJ1-5; TRBD1 matches at 8 bases. The CDR3 consists of 15 residues. Germline CDR1 reads LGHDT; CDR2 reads YNNKEL (reference sequence). J lost 5 bases, V lost 4 bases, and 7 bases had no gene match. This CDR3 reads CASSPNPQGDQPQHF. The DNA for the CDR3 is TGTGCCAGCAGCCCCAACCCACAGGGGGATCAGCCCCAGCATTTT.

In this sample, this clonotype turned up many times. The DNA of the CDR3 is TGCAGCGCCCAGGAGGGGACCCAGTACTTC. It yields the protein CSAQEGTQYF. The genes are TRBV29-1 and TRBJ2-5; TRBD2 is a possible D gene (6 bases). The CDR3 sequence is 10 residues long. The ends were cut back, 7 bases at V and 7 bases at J, with 10 bases in the middle. Per the germline V gene, CDR1 is SQVTM and CDR2 is ANQGSEA.

This clonotype was recorded many times. The chain employs TRBV10-1 and TRBJ1-1; tentatively, D is TRBD1 (6 bases). This CDR3 contains 13 residues. From germline, CDR1 is WNHNN and CDR2 SYGVQD (reference sequence). V was shortened by 10 bases and J by 4 bases, with 16 bases between the two germline ends. The CDR3 nucleotides are TGCGCCAACACGACAGGCCGCCCCACTGAAGCTTTCTTT. Translation gives CANTTGRPTEAFF.

This clonotype came up a few times. V usage is TRBV6-1 and J usage is TRBJ1-4, with a tentative D call TRBD1 (5 bases). This CDR3 region has 12 residues. Germline V lookup: CDR1 MNHNS, CDR2 SASEGT. Trimming took off 5 bases at V and 12 bases at J, with 13 bases between the two ends. The CDR3 coding sequence is TGTGCCAGCAGTTTTACGACAGTCGAACTGTTTTTT. Translating gives CASSFTTVELFF.

This clonotype has ten or more counts. At one end the junction does not follow the germline gene, possibly because of a read error. The rearrangement links TRBV28 to TRBJ2-5; no firm D call. CDR1 is MDHEN and CDR2 is SYDVKM in the germline V gene. This CDR3 has 12 amino acids. In DNA form, the CDR3 reads TGTGTCAGCAAAACCCCGGAAGAGACCCAGTACTTC. This translates into CVSKTPEETQYF.

This clonotype has only a few counts. V and J are TRBV7-2 and TRBJ1-4; possible D gene TRBD1, 6 bases. CDR1 is SGHTA, CDR2 FQGNSA, per germline. V lost 3 bases and J lost 7, with 18 bases in between. The CDR3 extends over 16 amino acids. The CDR3, as DNA: TGTGCCAGCAGCTTTCACTTGGGGGCAGGACCTGAAAAACTGTTTTTT. Translation gives CASSFHLGAGPEKLFF.

The chain employs TRBV10-1 and TRBJ2-7, with 7 bases lining up with TRBD2. The CDR3 length is 14 residues. Unmatched junction bases numbered 5, after V lost 4 bases and J lost 2 bases. Germline CDR1 WNHNN, CDR2 SYGVQD (reference sequence). The CDR3 sequence is CASSARLAPYEQYF. The CDR3 bases are TGCGCCAGCAGTGCTAGACTAGCACCCTACGAGCAGTACTTC.

V gene TRBV6-2 or TRBV6-3 combines with J gene TRBJ2-1; the D gene is possibly TRBD2 (5 bases). CDR1 MNHEY and CDR2 SVGEGT come from the germline V gene. The CDR3 totals 16 residues. The V end lost 6 bases, the J end lost 6 bases, and 21 bases lay between the germline ends. CDR3 bases: TGTGCCAGCAGCCCCATGAGACTATCGACGGGCAATGAGCAGTTCTTC. Translation gives CASSPMRLSTGNEQFF.

This clonotype was observed a few times. This chain joins TRBV30 and TRBJ2-6; D is ambiguous. The V end was cut by 0 bases, the J end by 0 bases, with 9 bases between. There are 16 residues in the CDR3. Germline V gene sequence: CDR1 GTSNPN, CDR2 SVGIG (reference sequence). In DNA, the CDR3 is TGTGCCTGGAGTGTAAACATTCCCTCTGGGGCCAACGTCCTGACTTTC. This sequence encodes CAWSVNIPSGANVLTF.

This clonotype was counted only a few times. The rearrangement uses TRBV4-1 and TRBJ2-3; weak D call: TRBD2 (5 bases). The V end was cut by 0 bases, the J end by 4 bases, with 17 bases between. Germline-derived CDR1 and CDR2 are MGHRA and YSYEKL. This CDR3 has 17 amino acids. CDR3 bases: TGCGCCAGCAGCCAAGACGTCGGGGAGTTGGGCGCAGATACGCAGTATTTT. Amino acid sequence: CASSQDVGELGADTQYF.

This clonotype was recorded at least ten times. This chain joins TRBV2 and TRBJ2-2, with 11 positions matching TRBD2. The ends lost 10 bases at V and 6 bases at J; junction bases unmatched: 7. The V gene's germline CDR1 is SNHLY and CDR2 FYNNEI. The CDR3 covers 14 residues. CDR3 nucleotides: TGTGCCAACCTACTAGCGGGAGAACCCGGGGAGCTGTTTTTT. Translation gives CANLLAGEPGELFF.

In regard to this clonotype: This sequence may be a read error, since a much larger clone differs from it by one base. CDR3 in amino acids: CASSFPPGARGYDYTF. CDR3 sequence (DNA): TGTGCCAGCAGTTTCCCTCCCGGCGCCAGGGGCTATGACTACACCTTC. The J gene is TRBJ1-2, the V gene TRBV28; a possible D gene is TRBD1 (6 bases). The CDR3 contains 16 residues. Germline lookup yields CDR1 MDHEN and CDR2 SYDVKM.

Ten or more counts support this clonotype. The chain carries TRBV2 and TRBJ1-1; D is uncertain. The CDR3 totals 13 residues. V was pared by 4 bases and J by 1 base, with 7 bases between. The germline V gene has CDR1 SNHLY and CDR2 FYNNEI. The CDR3 is CASSVLENTEAFF. CDR3 DNA sequence: TGTGCCAGCAGTGTGTTAGAGAACACTGAAGCTTTCTTT.

The rearrangement uses TRBV6-5 and TRBJ1-2, with D unresolved. CDR1 is MNHEY, CDR2 SVGAGI, per germline. CDR3 length equals 13 residues. V shed 2 bases and J shed 7 bases, with 11 bases lying between them. CDR3 DNA: TGTGCCAGCAGTTACCGGTCGGGGTCTGGCTACACCTTC. Translated: CASSYRSGSGYTF.

The table lists this clonotype with many counts. CDR3: CASRTGQNTEAFF. CDR3 coding DNA: TGTGCCAGCAGGACAGGGCAGAACACTGAAGCTTTCTTT. The chain carries TRBV28 and TRBJ1-1, with 7 bases identical to TRBD1. Trimming took 6 bases from V and 1 from J; bases not matched to a gene: 2. Germline values: CDR1 MDHEN, CDR2 SYDVKM. The CDR3 extends over 13 amino acids.

The chain couples TRBV4-1 to TRBJ1-5; D might be TRBD1 (5 bases). CDR1 is MGHRA and CDR2 is YSYEKL in the germline V gene. Trimming left V 5 bases short and J 2 bases short, with 16 bases between. The CDR3 has 16 amino acids. The CDR3 DNA follows: TGCGCCAGCAGCTCAGGAATACGGGGGGGCAATCAGCCCCAGCATTTT. Translation gives CASSSGIRGGNQPQHF.